The rows below give T cell receptor beta chains drawn from one sample of a study of blood T cells in healthy people across ages. TCRdb called the 5' RACE reads again in MiXCR, with one record for every CDR3 protein. The data hold some 1,500,000 distinct CDR3 sequences, with under 55% observed a single time. The sequencing input was blood. The receptors originated from a young woman in good health. The CDR3 runs from the conserved cysteine through the conserved F or W. D genes are given only for firm matches. Size is omitted from some rows. Given values are once, few, many or a class for expanded clones.

clone_size d_call j_call v_call cdr3_nt cdr3_aa
. TRBD2 TRBJ2-1 TRBV4-3 TGCGCCAGCAGCCACGGGACTAGCGGGAGTAATGAGCAGTTCTTC CASSHGTSGSNEQFF
. . TRBJ2-4 TRBV29-1 TGCAGCGTTAGGAGCAGGTTAGCCAAAAACATTCAGTACTTC CSVRSRLAKNIQYF
. . TRBJ2-7 TRBV7-2 TGTGCCAGCATCCCGTCCGGGGGAATAACCTACGAGCAGTACTTC CASIPSGGITYEQYF
. . TRBJ1-1 TRBV4-3 TGCGCCAGCAGCCAAGGTAAAGTGATGATCACTGAAGCTTTCTTT CASSQGKVMITEAFF
few . TRBJ2-1 TRBV11-2 TGTGCCAGCACCTTCACAGCCAATGAGCAGTTCTTC CASTFTANEQFF
few TRBD1 TRBJ1-5 TRBV10-3 TGTGCCATCAGACCCGCAGGGGGAGAACAGCCCCAGCATTTT CAIRPAGGEQPQHF
. . TRBJ1-3 TRBV27 TGTGCCAGCAGTTTCCGTGGATTTGGAAACACCATATATTTT CASSFRGFGNTIYF
few TRBD2 TRBJ2-1 TRBV11-2 TGTGCCAGCAGCTTAACTAATGGGGACTACTACTACAATGAGCAGTTCTTC CASSLTNGDYYYNEQFF
. TRBD2 TRBJ2-7 TRBV30 TGTGCCTGGAGTGCGGGACTAGCCGCGGAGCAGTACTTC CAWSAGLAAEQYF
. . TRBJ2-7 TRBV7-2 TGTGCCAGCAGCCCCCTCGCGTCTAGGGCCTACGAGCAGTACTTC CASSPLASRAYEQYF
. . TRBJ2-3 TRBV28 TGTGCCAGCAGTTTAATGGCGGTCCTAGTGCTCACAGATACGCAGTATTTT CASSLMAVLVLTDTQYF
. TRBD2 TRBJ2-7 TRBV7-9 TGTGCCAGCAGCCCTACTAGCGGGATGGGCTACGAGCAGTACTTC CASSPTSGMGYEQYF
. . TRBJ1-2 TRBV20-1 TGCAGTGCTGCTACCTCCCTCACCTGGGACTATGGCTACACCTTC CSAATSLTWDYGYTF
few TRBD1 TRBJ2-5 TRBV20-1 TGCAGTGCTCATCGACAGGGCCTACAAGAGACCCAGTACTTC CSAHRQGLQETQYF
. . TRBJ2-7 TRBV20-1 TGCAGTGGCGACCACAGGAGCTCCTACGAGCAGTACTTC CSGDHRSSYEQYF
once . TRBJ2-3 TRBV5-6 TGTGCCAGCAGCTTCATAGCGGTTTTAGGCACAGATACGCAGTATTTT CASSFIAVLGTDTQYF
few . TRBJ2-7 TRBV6-2/TRBV6-3 TGTGCCAGCATCAAGGACAGTGGTACCTACGAGCAGTACTTC CASIKDSGTYEQYF
. . TRBJ1-2 TRBV12-3/TRBV12-4 TGTGCCAGCACCCAGGACCTCGGCCACTATGGCTACACCTTC CASTQDLGHYGYTF
few TRBD1 TRBJ2-3 TRBV29-1 TGCAGCGTTGGACAGGGAGGCACAGATACGCAGTATTTT CSVGQGGTDTQYF
. . TRBJ2-7 TRBV30 TGTGCCTGGAGTAGGAGTACAGCCTACGAGCAGTACTTC CAWSRSTAYEQYF
few . TRBJ2-7 TRBV9 TGTGCCAGCAGCCCTCGGGACTTCCTTGGGCACGAGCAGTACTTC CASSPRDFLGHEQYF
few . TRBJ2-7 TRBV5-1 TGCGCCAGCAGCCCCTTATTCCGCGAGGAGCAGTACTTC CASSPLFREEQYF
few . TRBJ1-2 TRBV7-9 TGTGCCAGCAGCTTAACACCCGAGTTTGGCTATGTCTATGGCTACACCTTC CASSLTPEFGYVYGYTF
few . TRBJ1-2 TRBV7-2 TGTGCCAGCAGCTCCCTTAGGAGTGGCTACACCTTC CASSSLRSGYTF
. . TRBJ1-1 TRBV7-8 TGTGCCAGCAGCCCTCAGCGTGAAGCTTTCTTT CASSPQREAFF
. TRBD1 TRBJ1-1 TRBV29-1 TGCAGCGTTGAGGTCCCGGGACAGTACACTGAAGCTTTCTTT CSVEVPGQYTEAFF
few . TRBJ1-6 TRBV20-1 TGCAGTGCTAGAGTGGTGAACGGGGGGCAAGATTCACCCCTCCACTTT CSARVVNGGQDSPLHF
. . TRBJ1-1 TRBV7-2 TGTGCCAGCAGGCCCAACCTGAACACTGAAGCTTTCTTT CASRPNLNTEAFF
. . TRBJ2-7 TRBV7-9 TGTGCCAGCAGCGTAACGGGGGTCTTCCATTACGAGCAGTACTTC CASSVTGVFHYEQYF
. . TRBJ2-7 TRBV29-1 TGCAGCGTTCGGACTCTCTACGAGCAGTACTTC CSVRTLYEQYF
once . TRBJ1-1 TRBV24-1 TGTGCCACCAGTGATCCTACGACAGGCGACACTGAAGCTTTCTTT CATSDPTTGDTEAFF
. TRBD1 TRBJ2-7 TRBV5-6 TGTACCAGCAGTCAAATTCCGGGACAGAGATTCTACGAGCAGTACTTC CTSSQIPGQRFYEQYF
many TRBD1 TRBJ2-7 TRBV12-3/TRBV12-4 TGTGCCAGCAGTTTTACGAGACAGGGGTCCCACGAGCAGTACTTC CASSFTRQGSHEQYF
many TRBD2 TRBJ2-1 TRBV5-1 TGCGCCAGCAGCTTGGCCGGGATAGCGGGAGAGTACAATGAGCAGTTCTTC CASSLAGIAGEYNEQFF
few TRBD1 TRBJ2-1 TRBV3-1 TGTGCCAGCAGCCAACCGGGACAGGGGGTCAATGAGCAGTTCTTC CASSQPGQGVNEQFF
. TRBD2 TRBJ2-1 TRBV7-9 TGTGCCAGCAGCTCACTCAACCTAGCGGGAGCCCGCTACAATGAGCAGTTCTTC CASSSLNLAGARYNEQFF
. TRBD1 TRBJ1-1 TRBV18 TGTGCCAGCCTACCTGACAGGGGTTATACTGAAGCTTTCTTT CASLPDRGYTEAFF
. . TRBJ1-4 TRBV20-1 TGCAGTGCTCACCAACAGGGTTCTAATGAAAAACTGTTTTTT CSAHQQGSNEKLFF
. . TRBJ2-7 TRBV9 TGTGCCAGCAGCGTAGGAGATAGTTGGTACGAGCAGTACTTC CASSVGDSWYEQYF
. TRBD2 TRBJ2-4 TRBV20-1 TGCAGTGCAGTAAGACTAGCGGGAGAAGGTAGGGCCAAAAACATTCAGTACTTC CSAVRLAGEGRAKNIQYF
. TRBD1 TRBJ2-1 TRBV7-9 TGTGCCAGCAGCTTAACCGGACAGGGTACCTACAATGAGCAGTTCTTC CASSLTGQGTYNEQFF
few . TRBJ2-5 TRBV20-1 TGCAGTGCTAGACGCGGGGCTTTAAGCCAGACCCAGTACTTC CSARRGALSQTQYF
few TRBD2 TRBJ2-5 TRBV11-2 TGTGCCAGCAGACACCCGGGACTAAACAAAGAGACCCAGTACTTC CASRHPGLNKETQYF
. TRBD2 TRBJ2-3 TRBV12-3/TRBV12-4 TGTGCCAGCAGTTCTCTAGGGACTAGCGGGCGATACACTAGCACAGATACGCAGTATTTT CASSSLGTSGRYTSTDTQYF
few . TRBJ1-2 TRBV20-1 TGCAGTGTTCGGGACCCTCCAGGCTACACCTTC CSVRDPPGYTF
few TRBD2 TRBJ2-3 TRBV5-5 TGTGCCAGCAGCCCCGGACTAGCGGGATTAAATACGCAGTATTTT CASSPGLAGLNTQYF
. TRBD2 TRBJ2-1 TRBV3-1 TGTGCCAGCAGCCAAGAAGGTCCGACTAGCGGGAGCTACAATGAGCAGTTCTTC CASSQEGPTSGSYNEQFF
many TRBD2 TRBJ2-3 TRBV6-5 TGTGCCAGCAGCTCTAGCGGGGGGGCGGATACGCAGTATTTT CASSSSGGADTQYF
. . TRBJ1-2 TRBV20-1 TGCAGTGCAGAACAGACAGTCCTCCGAGCTGGCTACACCTTC CSAEQTVLRAGYTF
. TRBD1 TRBJ2-7 TRBV6-2/TRBV6-3 TGTGCCAGCAGTACGCCCGGGACAGCGCCTTACGAGCAGTACTTC CASSTPGTAPYEQYF
. TRBD1 TRBJ2-1 TRBV5-1 TGCGCCAGCAGCGAGGGACAGATCATTAGAGATGAGCAGTTCTTC CASSEGQIIRDEQFF
few . TRBJ2-1 TRBV5-4 TGTGCCAGCAGCCCGAGGGGGGCTCTATCCTACAATGAGCAGTTCTTC CASSPRGALSYNEQFF
. . TRBJ2-3 TRBV9 TGTGCCAGCAGCTCATGGGGCGGCGGAGGGTCAGATACGCAGTATTTT CASSSWGGGGSDTQYF
. TRBD1 TRBJ2-5 TRBV7-2 TGTGCCAGCAGCGCCGGACAGGTTGAGACCCAGTACTTC CASSAGQVETQYF
. . TRBJ2-7 TRBV12-3/TRBV12-4 TGTGCCAGCAGAAAGACCCAGGGTTCCTACAATGAGCAGTACTTC CASRKTQGSYNEQYF